These T cell receptor beta chains were read from a single sample in a study of regulatory T cells in long-lasting Graves disease. Using its own MiXCR run on the multiplex PCR reads, TCRdb lists one record per CDR3 protein. The table has hundreds of thousands of distinct CDR3 sequences, less than 25% seen once; the top ten hold under 25%. Material: peripheral blood mononuclear cells (PBMCs), obtained when the disease was refractory, from a patient treated with antithyroid drugs. The receptor source for this set is a female donor with Graves disease. The CDR3 runs from the conserved cysteine through the conserved F or W. A D gene is named only where the DNA matches it firmly. The size entry is marked missing in some rows and otherwise reads once, few, many or a size class.

j_call | d_call | clone_size | v_call | cdr3_nt | cdr3_aa
TRBJ1-4 | . | many | TRBV28 | TGTGCCAGCAGTTTTGGGACGGGGGAAAAACTGTTTTTT | CASSFGTGEKLFF
TRBJ1-1 | . | few | TRBV14 | TGTGCCAGCAGCCAAGACGGCTGGATGAACACTGAAGCTTTCTTT | CASSQDGWMNTEAFF
TRBJ1-4 | TRBD1 | . | TRBV7-6 | TGTGCCAGCAGCTCCGACAGGGGACTTAATGAAAAACTGTTTTTT | CASSSDRGLNEKLFF
TRBJ2-7 | . | few | TRBV20-1 | TGCAGTGCTACAGAGTTGTCTGGCAGGGAATGGGCCTACGAGCAGTACTTC | CSATELSGREWAYEQYF
TRBJ2-5 | . | . | TRBV5-4 | TGTGCCAGCAGCTTATTGGAACAACAAGAGACCCAGTACTTC | CASSLLEQQETQYF
TRBJ1-5 | . | many | TRBV28 | TGTGCCAGCAGTTTACTGGGGGCAGGGAATCAGCCCCAGCATTTT | CASSLLGAGNQPQHF
TRBJ2-5 | . | few | TRBV10-2 | TGCGCCAGCAGTGAAGGTCTCATCGGGGGCCAAGAGACCCAGTACTTC | CASSEGLIGGQETQYF
TRBJ2-2 | . | many | TRBV27 | TGTGCCAGCAGTTCCCAAGCAATTTTAACTAGCCCGAACACCGGGGAGCTGTTTTTT | CASSSQAILTSPNTGELFF
TRBJ1-4 | . | . | TRBV10-3 | TGTGCCATCAGTGAGTCGGGCGGCTCTAATGAAAAACTGTTTTTT | CAISESGGSNEKLFF
TRBJ1-1 | . | many | TRBV19 | TGTGCCAGTAGTATATCACGGACCCTGAACACTGAAGCTTTCTTT | CASSISRTLNTEAFF
TRBJ1-1 | . | . | TRBV2 | TGTGCCAGCAGTTACAACAGGATTGAAGCTTTCTTT | CASSYNRIEAFF
TRBJ2-7 | TRBD1 | many | TRBV28 | TGTGCCAGCAGTCTCAGGGGGTTGCACGAGCAGTACTTC | CASSLRGLHEQYF
TRBJ2-5 | . | many | TRBV20-1 | TGCAGTGCTATGCGCAACGAAGACCAAGAGACCCAGTACTTC | CSAMRNEDQETQYF
TRBJ2-2 | TRBD2 | many | TRBV6-1 | TGTGCCAGCAGACGTAGCGGGAGCCGTACCGGGGAGCTGTTTTTT | CASRRSGSRTGELFF
TRBJ1-1 | TRBD1 | . | TRBV6-2/TRBV6-3 | TGTGCCAGCAGGGCAACAGGGGGTGAAGCTTTCTTT | CASRATGGEAFF
TRBJ2-4 | . | few | TRBV3-1 | TGTGCCAGCAGCCAAGATTTACTCCCGGGCGGGAAAAACATTCAGTACTTC | CASSQDLLPGGKNIQYF
TRBJ2-7 | . | . | TRBV19 | TGTGCCAGTAGTGCCTCGACTAGTTACGAGCAGTACTTC | CASSASTSYEQYF
TRBJ1-6 | TRBD1 | . | TRBV7-9 | TGTGCCAGCAGCAGGCCGGGACAGGGGATATCACCCCTCCACTTT | CASSRPGQGISPLHF
TRBJ1-3 | . | few | TRBV6-1 | TGTGCCAGCAGCGACCAGGGAAAAGACAACACCATATATTTT | CASSDQGKDNTIYF
TRBJ2-2 | . | few | TRBV7-9 | TGTGCCACCGCACACTCCGGGACATTGAGCACCGGGGAGCTGTTTTTT | CATAHSGTLSTGELFF
TRBJ1-5 | . | . | TRBV12-3/TRBV12-4 | TGTGCCAGCAGTGGGGGGGGACCCCAGCATTTT | CASSGGGPQHF
TRBJ2-7 | . | many | TRBV28 | TGTGCCAGCAGTTTTAAAAGTGACGTCGTGTCGGGCTCCTACGAGCAGTACTTC | CASSFKSDVVSGSYEQYF
TRBJ2-2 | . | . | TRBV29-1 | TGCAGCGTTGCTTTGGGGGTCCTAAGCGGGAACACCGGGGAGCTGTTTTTT | CSVALGVLSGNTGELFF
TRBJ2-7 | TRBD2 | many | TRBV28 | TGTGCCAGCAGTGATACTAGCGGGAGGGCGAAAGAGCAGTACTTC | CASSDTSGRAKEQYF
TRBJ2-3 | TRBD2 | . | TRBV20-1 | TGCAGTGCTTGGGTGGCGGGAGGGCTGGCAGATACGCAGTATTTT | CSAWVAGGLADTQYF
TRBJ2-5 | TRBD1 | many | TRBV29-1 | TGCAGCGTTGAAGATATCGGGGACAGGGGTGAAGAGACCCATCACTTC | CSVEDIGDRGEETHHF
TRBJ1-3 | TRBD1 | . | TRBV18 | TGTGCCAGCTCCAGCGGACAGGGCGGATACACCATATATTTT | CASSSGQGGYTIYF
TRBJ1-5 | . | few | TRBV19 | TGTGCCAGTAGTAGGTGGGAAATGGGCAATCAGCCCCAGCATTTT | CASSRWEMGNQPQHF
TRBJ1-1 | . | . | TRBV6-2/TRBV6-3 | TGTGCCAGCGTCCGGGACGGGGGTTACACTGAAGCTTTCTTT | CASVRDGGYTEAFF
TRBJ2-2 | . | few | TRBV6-1 | TGTGCCAGCAGTAAACACAGGGAAAGCACCGGGGAGCTGTTTTTT | CASSKHRESTGELFF
TRBJ1-1 | . | many | TRBV18 | TGTGCCAGCTCCTGGGGGGGGACGGTGAACACTGAAGCTTTCTTT | CASSWGGTVNTEAFF
TRBJ2-5 | . | many | TRBV29-1 | TGCAGCGTTCAACTCCCAGGAGTCGAGACCCAGTACTTC | CSVQLPGVETQYF
TRBJ2-7 | TRBD1 | once | TRBV18 | TGTGCCAGCTCACCTTCCGACAGGGAAAAGTACGAGCAGTACTTC | CASSPSDREKYEQYF
TRBJ2-2 | . | . | TRBV19 | TGTGCCAGTAGGGTGCTTAGCGGGAACACCGGGGAGCTGTTTTTT | CASRVLSGNTGELFF
TRBJ1-2 | TRBD1 | many | TRBV27 | TGTGCCAGCAGGAGGACAGGACAAGGCTACACCTTC | CASRRTGQGYTF
TRBJ2-2 | TRBD2 | many | TRBV20-1 | TGCAGTGCTAGAGAGGTAGCGGGAGGAGACACCGGGGAGCTGTTTTTT | CSAREVAGGDTGELFF
TRBJ2-5 | TRBD1 | many | TRBV7-2 | TGTGCCAGCAGCTCTGGACAGGGGGCTCGGGAGACCCAGTACTTC | CASSSGQGARETQYF
TRBJ1-2 | . | . | TRBV5-8 | TGTGCCAGCAGCTCCCCGGGGGGGGTTGCCTATGGCTACACCTTC | CASSSPGGVAYGYTF
TRBJ2-2 | . | . | TRBV12-3/TRBV12-4 | TGTGCCAGCAGTCTAGTTCCCGGGGAGCTGTTTTTT | CASSLVPGELFF
TRBJ1-1 | . | many | TRBV3-1 | TGTGCCAGCAGCCAAGTAAAAGGGGTCGACACTGAAGCTTTCTTT | CASSQVKGVDTEAFF
TRBJ2-1 | TRBD2 | . | TRBV6-1 | TGTGCCAGTCTAGCGGTCAACTACAATGAGCAGTTCTTC | CASLAVNYNEQFF
TRBJ2-7 | TRBD1 | many | TRBV27 | TGTGCCAGCAGTTTATTTGGGACAGGGTACTACGAGCAGTACTTC | CASSLFGTGYYEQYF
TRBJ1-2 | . | few | TRBV29-1 | TGCAGCGTCGACAGCCCCGCTAACTATGGCTACACCTTC | CSVDSPANYGYTF
TRBJ1-1 | TRBD1 | few | TRBV20-1 | TGCAGTGCTAGAGATCTCAGAGGGGGCGCAAACACTGAAGCTTTCTTT | CSARDLRGGANTEAFF
TRBJ1-1 | . | many | TRBV19 | TGTGCCAGTAGGATGGGTAACACTGAAGCTTTCTTT | CASRMGNTEAFF